The entry below gives a single T cell receptor beta chain sequence along with its context. The entry originates in a study of blood T cell repertoires in COVID-19. During active infection, Seattle patients enrolled and were then monitored through disease. The germline V gene encodes CDR1 DFQATT and CDR2 SNEGSKA (reference sequence). CDR3 length equals 11 residues. V lost 5 bases and J 4 bases, leaving 8 bases between the germline ends. Only in-frame clones appear in the TCRdb table, and some are missing; sequencing was by immunoSEQ multiplex PCR. There are 200,000 to 300,000 clones in the sample; about nine tenths occur only once, and around 0.9% lies in the top ten.

Material for sequencing was peripheral blood. This TCR derives from a man aged 25 to 40 with COVID-19, enrolled during active disease. The V gene is TRBV20-1, the J gene TRBJ1-2; D possibly corresponds to TRBD1 (6 bases). CDR3 bases: TGCAGTGCTGGGGGCAGCTATGGCTACACCTTC. Protein sequence: CSAGGSYGYTF.